This TCR beta chain was observed in a study of cytomegalovirus exposure and HLA in healthy donors. Points from the study as a whole: In presence/absence analyses, roughly uniform sequencing depth across donors was assumed. For TCR beta chains, V- and J-gene trimming was later linked to a missense DCLRE1C variant. Later, an analysis showed that TCR beta chains associated with HLA were more clonally expanded than others that were equally common. The study had only CMV serostatus as immune exposure information.

CDR1 and CDR2 from the germline V gene are SGHAT and FQDESV (reference sequence). This CDR3 region has 15 residues. V shed 5 bases, J shed 10 bases, and the junction held 10 bases outside the gene matches. Remarks on this clone: Its antigen is undetermined.

The PCR was carried out with 60 Vbeta primers and 13 Jbeta primers. Sequencing used immunoSEQ multiplex PCR; TCRdb keeps in-frame clones, though not all of them. Among roughly 99,000 clones listed, 60% to 80% were seen once. The sample consisted of PBMCs. This clonotype was sampled from a woman aged 40 to 50 in good health and CMV-seronegative. This chain joins TRBV11-1 and TRBJ2-1, with 11 bases matching TRBD2. The CDR3 region is CASSPTASGGNEQFF. The DNA of the CDR3 is TGTGCCAGCAGCCCCACTGCTAGCGGGGGGAACGAGCAGTTCTTC.